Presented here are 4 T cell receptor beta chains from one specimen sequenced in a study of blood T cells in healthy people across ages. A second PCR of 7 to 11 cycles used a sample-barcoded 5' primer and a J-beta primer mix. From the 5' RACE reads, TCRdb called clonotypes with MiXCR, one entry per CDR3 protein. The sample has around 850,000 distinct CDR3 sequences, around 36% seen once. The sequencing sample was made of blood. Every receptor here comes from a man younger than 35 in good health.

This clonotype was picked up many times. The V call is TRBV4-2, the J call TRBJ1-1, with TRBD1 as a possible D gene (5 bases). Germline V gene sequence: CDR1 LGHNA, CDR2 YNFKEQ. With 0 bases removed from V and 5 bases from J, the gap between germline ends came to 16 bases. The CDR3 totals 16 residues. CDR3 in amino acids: CASSQDGGQGGTEAFF. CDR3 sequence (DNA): TGTGCCAGCAGCCAAGATGGTGGGCAGGGCGGAACTGAAGCTTTCTTT.

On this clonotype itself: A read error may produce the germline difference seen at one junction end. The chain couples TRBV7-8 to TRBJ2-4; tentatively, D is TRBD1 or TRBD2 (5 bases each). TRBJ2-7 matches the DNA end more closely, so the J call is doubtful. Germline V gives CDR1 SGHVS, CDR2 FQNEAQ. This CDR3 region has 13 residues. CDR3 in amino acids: CAGSVSGRYEQYF. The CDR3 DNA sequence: TGTGCCGGCAGCGTTTCGGGGCGCTACGAGCAGTACTTC.

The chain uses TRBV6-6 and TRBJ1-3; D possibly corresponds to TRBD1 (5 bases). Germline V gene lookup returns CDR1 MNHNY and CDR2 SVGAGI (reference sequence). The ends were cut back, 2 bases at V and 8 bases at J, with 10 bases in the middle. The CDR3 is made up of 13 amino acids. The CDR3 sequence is CASSYIRADTIYF. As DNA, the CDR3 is TGTGCCAGCAGTTACATCAGGGCAGACACCATATATTTT.

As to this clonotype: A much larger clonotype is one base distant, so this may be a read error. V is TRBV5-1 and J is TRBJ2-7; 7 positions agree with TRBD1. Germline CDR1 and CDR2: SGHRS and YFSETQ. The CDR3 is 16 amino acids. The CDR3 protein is CVSSPVDRDHSYEQYF. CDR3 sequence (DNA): TGCGTCAGCAGCCCTGTCGACAGGGACCACTCCTACGAGCAGTACTTC.